A single sample gave rise to the 13 T cell receptor beta chains below, sequenced in a study of Graves' ophthalmopathy and Graves' hyperthyroidism. Amplification of TCR beta CDR3 regions used RNA transcripts. HTBI primers primed a first-round RT-PCR, and a second-round multiplex PCR followed. TCRdb reprocessed the multiplex PCR reads via MiXCR and lists one record per CDR3 protein. The sample shows 600,000 to 650,000 distinct CDR3 sequences, 20% to 25% of them seen only once. The material sequenced was peripheral blood. Every receptor here comes from a woman aged 18-29 years with stable Graves' hyperthyroidism. Some clones in this sample may be carry-over from other donors' samples.

This clonotype has a count of ten or more. Because it lacks the conserved phenylalanine or tryptophan at the end, this CDR3 is likely a read error. CDR3 bases: TGTGCCAGCACATCCGGGACAGGGGGCTCTGAAGCTTTCCTT. As protein: CASTSGTGGSEAFL. V and J are TRBV6-1 and TRBJ1-1, with 12 bases that match TRBD1. The CDR3 covers 14 residues. V trimming: 7 bases; J trimming: 6 bases; junction bases outside the gene matches: 6. The germline V gene has CDR1 MNHNS and CDR2 SASEGT.

This clonotype was seen repeatedly, ten times or more. The J gene is TRBJ1-1, the V gene TRBV2; D is perhaps TRBD1 (5 bases). Deletions cut 5 bases from V and 1 base from J, with 11 bases between. Germline values: CDR1 SNHLY, CDR2 FYNNEI. This CDR3 comprises 14 residues. This chain's CDR3 is CASSSGHTNTEAFF. In DNA, the CDR3 is TGTGCCAGCAGTTCCGGACACACGAACACTGAAGCTTTCTTT.

This clonotype has a count of ten or more. The rearrangement links TRBV20-1 to TRBJ2-7; 9 bases are a match to TRBD2. The length of the CDR3 is 14 residues. Germline CDR1 DFQATT, CDR2 SNEGSKA (reference sequence). J lost 3 bases, V lost 4 bases, and 7 bases had no gene match. CDR3 coding DNA: TGCAGTGCTAAAGCGGGGGGCCCCGACTACGAGCAGTACTTC. Translation: CSAKAGGPDYEQYF.

Ten or more counts support this clonotype. The chain recombines TRBV12-3 or TRBV12-4 with TRBJ2-7; D possibly corresponds to TRBD1 (5 bases). The length of the CDR3 is 12 residues. The V end was cut by 3 bases, the J end by 6 bases, with 9 bases between. The CDR3 reads CASSFDRGEQYF. In nucleotides, the CDR3 is TGTGCCAGCAGTTTTGACAGAGGCGAGCAGTACTTC.

This clonotype was counted many times. The rearrangement links TRBV20-1 to TRBJ1-3, with 7 bases lining up with TRBD1. CDR3 length: 13 amino acids. V shed 3 bases, J shed 6 bases, and the junction held 5 bases outside the gene matches. Germline V gene lookup returns CDR1 DFQATT and CDR2 SNEGSKA (reference sequence). The CDR3 DNA reads TGCAGTGCTAGCCGACAGGGCTTAAACACCATATATTTT. Protein sequence: CSASRQGLNTIYF.

This clonotype came up many times. V usage is TRBV20-1 and J usage is TRBJ2-7; 9 positions match TRBD1. The ends lost 6 bases at V and 5 bases at J; junction bases unmatched: 5. The CDR3 has 12 residues. The germline V gene encodes CDR1 DFQATT and CDR2 SNEGSKA (reference sequence). The CDR3 loop is CSAYRDRDEQYF. The CDR3 bases are TGCAGTGCATACCGGGACAGGGACGAGCAGTACTTC.

This clonotype was seen only a few times. The chain combines TRBV6-1 with TRBJ1-1; TRBD1 might be the D (5 bases). The V end lost 4 bases, the J end lost 6 bases, and 15 bases lay between the germline ends. CDR1 is MNHNS, CDR2 SASEGT, per germline. The CDR3 is made up of 14 amino acids. Here the CDR3 DNA reads TGTGCCAGCAGTGTAACAGACAGCGGGCCTGAAGCTTTCTTT. Translated, it gives CASSVTDSGPEAFF.

This clonotype was detected ten times or more. The rearrangement joins TRBV7-6 to TRBJ1-1; D call uncertain. CDR3 length: 13 amino acids. Germline V gives CDR1 SGHVS, CDR2 FNYEAQ. V lost 1 base and J lost 7, with 10 bases in between. DNA of the CDR3: TGTGCCAGCAGCTTAGGCGCGGCATATGAAGCTTTCTTT. Translated, it gives CASSLGAAYEAFF.

This chain connects TRBV11-2 to TRBJ2-5; D not resolved. This CDR3 comprises 13 residues. CDR1 SGHAT and CDR2 FQNNGV come from the germline V gene. The V gene lost 0 bases and the J gene lost 7 bases, with 9 bases spanning the gap. This CDR3 is CASSLDQIGTQYF. Here the CDR3 DNA reads TGTGCCAGCAGCTTAGACCAGATCGGGACCCAGTACTTC.

This clonotype was counted a few times. This may be a read error, as it is one base from a much larger clone. This rearrangement joins TRBV30 to TRBJ1-1; no reliable D call. V dropped 8 bases and J dropped 4 bases, with 11 bases sitting between them. The CDR3 is 11 amino acids. CDR1 and CDR2 (germline): GTSNPN, SVGIG (reference sequence). The CDR3 loop is CAGEMSTEAFF. CDR3 coding DNA: TGTGCCGGAGAGATGAGCACTGAAGCTTTCTTT.

At least ten counts were recorded for this clonotype. The V call is TRBV7-2, the J call TRBJ2-5; TRBD1 matches 11 bases. Germline-derived CDR1 and CDR2 are SGHTA and FQGNSA. There are 16 residues in the CDR3. The ends lost 4 bases at V and 1 base at J; junction bases unmatched: 5. The CDR3 DNA follows: TGTGCCAGCAGCTCGCGGACAGGGGGCGGCCAAGAGACCCAGTACTTC. Encoded protein: CASSSRTGGGQETQYF.

In its sample, this clonotype was seen many times. The genes are TRBV6-5 and TRBJ2-2; the match to TRBD1 covers 10 bases. CDR3 length equals 16 residues. CDR1 MNHEY and CDR2 SVGAGI come from the germline V gene. Trimming removed 4 bases from V and 6 bases from J; junction bases left unmatched: 8. In nucleotides, the CDR3 is TGTGCCAGCAGTTTTCCCGGGACAGGGGCGTCCGGGGAGCTGTTTTTT. Translating gives CASSFPGTGASGELFF.

V is TRBV4-1 and J is TRBJ1-1; D gene unclear. Germline CDR1 reads MGHRA; CDR2 reads YSYEKL. With 2 bases removed from V and 0 bases from J, the gap between germline ends came to 16 bases. CDR3 length equals 17 residues. Here the CDR3 DNA reads TGCGCCAGCAGCCAACAAGGCCGGACGCGCGTGAACACTGAAGCTTTCTTT. This encodes CASSQQGRTRVNTEAFF.